These T cell receptor beta chains were read from a single sample in a study of T cells in localized non-small cell lung cancer. Repertoires were generated with immunoSEQ multiplex PCR, while TCRdb's copy carries only in-frame clones and drops some. The sample records approximately 150,000 clones, roughly 90% being singletons. The specimen was peripheral blood, collected before any cancer treatment. Receptors originate from a female donor of 60 years or more with stage I lung adenocarcinoma. Each CDR3 is given with its conserved first and last residue. The order of the fields is D gene, clone size, V gene, J gene, CDR3 protein, CDR3 DNA. D genes are given only for firm matches. The listing skips clone size in some rows; elsewhere it reads once, few, many or a size class.

>.|few|TRBV28|TRBJ1-2
CASSLDAGWYTF
TGTGCCAGCAGTTTGGATGCGGGATGGTACACCTTC
>.|.|TRBV19|TRBJ1-4
CASSTRTNEKLFF
TGTGCCAGTAGTACCCGGACTAATGAAAAACTGTTTTTT
>TRBD1|.|TRBV10-1|TRBJ1-1
CASSEFNRGDAFF
TGCGCCAGCAGTGAGTTTAACAGGGGCGACGCTTTCTTT
>TRBD1|once|TRBV7-7|TRBJ1-5
CASSTGTGGGNQPQHF
TGTGCCAGCAGCACCGGGACAGGGGGCGGTAATCAGCCCCAGCATTTT
>.|once|TRBV10-3|TRBJ2-3
CAISLTEEAYTQYF
TGTGCCATCAGTTTGACGGAAGAGGCATATACGCAGTATTTT
>.|once|TRBV5-1|TRBJ2-3
CASSLAAPGDTQYF
TGCGCCAGCAGCTTGGCCGCCCCGGGCGATACGCAGTATTTT
>.|once|TRBV10-2|TRBJ2-2
CAGGRSTGELFF
TGCGCCGGGGGGCGGAGCACCGGGGAGCTGTTTTTT
>TRBD2|.|TRBV30|TRBJ2-2
CAWRPGGTGELFF
TGTGCCTGGAGGCCGGGGGGGACCGGGGAGCTGTTTTTT
>.|.|TRBV18|TRBJ1-5
CASSPLGPSNQPQHF
TGTGCCAGCTCACCATTAGGACCTAGCAATCAGCCCCAGCATTTT
>TRBD2|.|TRBV5-6|TRBJ2-5
CASSFKTSSGEETQYF
TGTGCCAGCAGCTTCAAGACTAGCAGTGGAGAAGAGACCCAGTACTTC
>.|.|TRBV28|TRBJ2-1
CASWGGGSYNEQFF
TGTGCCAGCTGGGGGGGCGGGTCCTACAATGAGCAGTTCTTC
>.|.|TRBV20-1|TRBJ2-3
CSARVRAVQYF
TGCAGTGCTAGAGTCAGGGCCGTCCAGTATTTT
>TRBD2|.|TRBV28|TRBJ2-1
CASSLSGSRGNEQFF
TGTGCCAGCAGTCTTAGCGGGAGCAGGGGCAATGAGCAGTTCTTC
>.|.|TRBV11-1|TRBJ2-5
CASAIILGRGTQYF
TGTGCCAGCGCGATTATACTGGGGCGCGGGACCCAGTACTTC
>TRBD2|.|TRBV19|TRBJ2-1
CASSKTSGRAYNEQFF
TGTGCCAGTAGCAAAACTAGCGGGAGGGCGTACAATGAGCAGTTCTTC
>.|.|TRBV5-1|TRBJ2-7
CASSLDGSPSGYEQYF
TGCGCCAGCAGCCTGGATGGGTCGCCGAGCGGCTACGAGCAGTACTTC
>.|.|TRBV9|TRBJ2-1
CASSVGAYNEQFF
TGTGCCAGCAGCGTAGGGGCCTACAATGAGCAGTTCTTC
>.|.|TRBV25-1|TRBJ1-3
CASTKYRVISGNTIYF
TGTGCCAGCACCAAATACAGGGTGATCTCTGGAAACACCATATATTTT
>.|once|TRBV18|TRBJ2-3
CASSPPSTDTQYF
TGTGCCAGCTCACCACCGAGCACAGATACGCAGTATTTT
>.|.|TRBV28|TRBJ1-3
CASSLRGTGNTIYF
TGTGCCAGCAGTCTCAGGGGAACTGGAAACACCATATATTTT
>TRBD1|.|TRBV29-1|TRBJ2-2
CSARGQYTGELFF
TGCAGCGCGAGGGGACAGTACACCGGGGAGCTGTTTTTT
>.|.|TRBV7-2|TRBJ1-2
CASSLSPAGRYGYTF
TGTGCCAGCAGCTTATCCCCCGCAGGCCGCTATGGCTACACCTTC
>.|few|TRBV5-6|TRBJ1-1
CASSLKGSGTEAFF
TGTGCCAGCAGCTTGAAAGGGAGCGGCACTGAAGCTTTCTTT
>.|.|TRBV4-1|TRBJ2-7
CASSQVGGAGEQYF
TGCGCCAGCAGCCAGGTAGGGGGGGCGGGCGAGCAGTACTTC
>TRBD2|.|TRBV5-8|TRBJ2-5
CASSKGLAGPQETQYF
TGTGCCAGCAGCAAGGGACTAGCGGGACCCCAAGAGACCCAGTACTTC
>.|.|TRBV6-5|TRBJ2-3
CASSRGLHGTQYF
TGTGCCAGCAGTCGAGGACTCCACGGTACGCAGTATTTT
>TRBD1|.|TRBV27|TRBJ2-3
CASSPDRTGLGNTQYF
TGTGCCAGCAGTCCAGATAGGACAGGCCTGGGAAATACGCAGTATTTT
>TRBD1|few|TRBV29-1|TRBJ2-7
CSVEGEIGTGKTSYEQYF
TGCAGCGTTGAAGGGGAGATCGGGACAGGGAAAACCTCCTACGAGCAGTACTTC
>TRBD2|.|TRBV18|TRBJ2-7
CASSPSGDLTYEQYF
TGTGCCAGCTCACCAAGCGGGGACCTCACCTACGAGCAGTACTTC
>TRBD2|.|TRBV5-6|TRBJ2-3
CATLVAGGNTDTQYF
TGTGCCACCCTTGTGGCGGGAGGGAACACAGATACGCAGTATTTT
>.|.|TRBV6-5|TRBJ2-2
CAGAGELFF
TGTGCCGGTGCCGGGGAGCTGTTTTTT
>.|.|TRBV6-4|TRBJ1-5
CASDVKRVGQPQHF
TGTGCCAGCGATGTAAAAAGGGTGGGTCAGCCCCAGCATTTT